This T cell receptor (beta chain) derives from a study of shared clonotypes between healthy human individuals. Study-level results: Donor scarcity curtailed the genetic and exposure-history diversity represented herein. Sharing across four donors was highest in naive CD4 (around 5%) and lowest in memory CD8 (0.4%).

The protocol was immunoSEQ multiplex PCR, while the TCRdb copy is restricted to in-frame clones and leaves out a portion. Here the sample spans roughly 2.4 million clones, about 94% being singletons. This CDR3 has 11 residues. V was pared by 5 bases and J by 7 bases, with 9 bases between. Germline loops: CDR1 SGHAT, CDR2 FQNNGV. The split of CD4+ cells yielded CD45RA+ naive and CD45RA-negative memory subsets. With regard to this clone: Its antigen is undetermined.

V is TRBV11-2 and J is TRBJ2-7, with D hard to call. The sequence was collected from a young man in good health. The sequencing sample was made of naive CD4+ T cells sorted from blood. Documented subset: CD45RA+ positively selected. Written as DNA, the CDR3 is TGTGCCAGCAGCGGATTTAATGAGCAGTACTTC. It translates to CASSGFNEQYF.